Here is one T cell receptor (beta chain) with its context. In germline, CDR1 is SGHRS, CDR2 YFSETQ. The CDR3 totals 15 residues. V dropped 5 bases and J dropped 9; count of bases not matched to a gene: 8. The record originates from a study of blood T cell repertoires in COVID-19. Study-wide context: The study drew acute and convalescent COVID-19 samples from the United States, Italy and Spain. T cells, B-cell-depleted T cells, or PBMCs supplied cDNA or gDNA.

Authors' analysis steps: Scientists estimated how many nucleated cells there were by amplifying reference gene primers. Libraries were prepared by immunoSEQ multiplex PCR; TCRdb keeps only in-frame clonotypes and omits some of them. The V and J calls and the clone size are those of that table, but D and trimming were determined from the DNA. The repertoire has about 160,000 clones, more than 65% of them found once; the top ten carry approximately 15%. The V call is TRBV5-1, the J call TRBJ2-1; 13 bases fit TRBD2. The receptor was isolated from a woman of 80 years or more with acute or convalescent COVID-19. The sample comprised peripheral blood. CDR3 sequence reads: CASRRTSGSWGEQFF. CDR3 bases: TGCGCCAGCAGGCGGACTAGCGGGAGTTGGGGTGAGCAGTTCTTC.